This entry is about one TCR beta chain. What it binds is not known. Stated time point: pretreatment peripheral blood. Urothelial carcinoma, locally advanced or metastatic, affected the patients. CDR1 is MNHNS and CDR2 is SASEGT in the germline V gene. The CDR3 contains 16 residues. After removal of 3 bases from V and 5 bases from J, the junction contained 4 bases not matched to a gene. Clones were read by immunoSEQ multiplex PCR, and TCRdb kept only the in-frame ones, dropping some. The repertoire holds about 87,000 clones, with about four fifths as singletons. The sample originates from a study of PD-L1 blockade in urothelial cancer. At the level of the study: Study patients had been treated with 0 to 3 previous chemotherapy regimens. Blood drawn 3 weeks (second dose) and 6 weeks after treatment start was analyzed.

Study-wide results and limits: Blood TCR clonality below the median before treatment was a predictor of better survival.

The chain uses TRBV6-1 and TRBJ1-6; 10 bases are a match to TRBD1. This sequence was found in a man aged 60-69 years with urothelial cancer. The material was PBMCs, obtained around atezolizumab (anti-PD-L1) treatment. The CDR3 coding sequence is TGTGCCAGCAGTGATTGGGGACAGGGGAATAATTCACCCCTCCACTTT. It encodes CASSDWGQGNNSPLHF.